Each of the 30 T cell receptor beta chains below was sequenced from the same sample in a study of T cell clonotyping in hematopoietic cell transplantation. Profiled with immunoSEQ multiplex PCR; TCRdb holds only in-frame clones, not every one. This table has 20,000 or so clones, 70% to 85% appearing once. The sequenced sample was peripheral blood mononuclear cells. The source is a man between 60 and 75 years old in good health. Some clones in this sample may be carry-over from other donors' samples.

The table lists this clone with a few counts. V and J are TRBV19 and TRBJ1-3; D remains unclear. Germline V gene sequence: CDR1 LNHDA, CDR2 SQIVND (reference sequence). This CDR3 spans 13 amino acids. The V end lost 2 bases, the J end lost 1 base, and 3 bases lay between the germline ends. CDR3 bases: TGTGCCAGTAGTATACGATCTGGAAACACCATATATTTT. Translating it yields CASSIRSGNTIYF.

CDR3 sequence reads: CASSLRGTTDTQYF. The CDR3 DNA sequence: TGTGCCAGCAGCCTCCGGGGGACCACAGATACGCAGTATTTT. J is TRBJ2-3 and V is TRBV9; D perhaps matches TRBD2 (6 bases). V was pared by 4 bases and J by 2 bases, with 11 bases between. Germline lookup yields CDR1 SGDLS and CDR2 YYNGEE. The CDR3 runs to 14 residues.

The CDR3 bases are TGCGCCAGCAGCCGACGTGTCGACAGGGGCTATGGCTACACCTTC. This codes for CASSRRVDRGYGYTF. The chain couples TRBV4-1 to TRBJ1-2, with 8 bases that match TRBD1. The ends lost 4 bases at V and 4 bases at J; junction bases unmatched: 8. The CDR3 is made up of 15 amino acids. Looked up from germline, CDR1 is MGHRA and CDR2 is YSYEKL.

The chain joins TRBV4-3 to TRBJ2-7, with a tentative D call TRBD2 (5 bases). V lost 3 bases and J lost 3, with 12 bases in between. There are 14 residues in the CDR3. Per the germline V gene, CDR1 is LGHNA and CDR2 is YSLEER. DNA for the CDR3: TGCGCCAGCAGCCAGGACCGGGAAGACTACGAGCAGTACTTC. Amino acid sequence: CASSQDREDYEQYF.

The chain uses TRBV9 and TRBJ2-3; D is ambiguous. V was clipped by 1 base and J by 6 bases, with 15 bases between them. From germline, CDR1 is SGDLS and CDR2 YYNGEE. CDR3 size: 15 residues. The CDR3: CASSVQVPPHDTQYF. The CDR3 DNA is TGTGCCAGCAGCGTACAAGTCCCTCCCCACGATACGCAGTATTTT.

The chain combines TRBV7-6 with TRBJ2-7; TRBD2 is a possible D gene (6 bases). CDR1 is SGHVS, CDR2 FNYEAQ, per germline. The CDR3 runs 14 residues. Trimming took off 6 bases at V and 5 bases at J, with 17 bases between the two ends. The CDR3 sequence is CASSKGLISHEQYF. The CDR3 DNA follows: TGTGCCAGCAGTAAGGGACTTATAAGTCACGAGCAGTACTTC.

With respect to this clone: A read error may account for a junction end that differs from germline. V gene TRBV2 combines with J gene TRBJ2-7; D gene ambiguous. Germline lookup yields CDR1 SNHLY and CDR2 FYNNEI. The CDR3 is 11 residues long. In DNA, the CDR3 is TGTGCCAGCAGTGAAGGACTGGACGCCAACTTC. As protein: CASSEGLDANF.

J is TRBJ2-1 and V is TRBV14; perhaps TRBD2 as D (5 bases). CDR3 length: 14 amino acids. CDR1 and CDR2 (germline): SGHDN, FVKESK. The germline V and J ends were trimmed by 1 base and 7 bases, with 11 bases remaining between them. The CDR3 here is CASSQGDWTNEQFF. In nucleotides, the CDR3 is TGTGCCAGCAGCCAAGGAGACTGGACTAATGAGCAGTTCTTC.

J is TRBJ2-3 and V is TRBV7-9; 11 bases line up with TRBD2. V trimming: 10 bases; J trimming: 2 bases; junction bases outside the gene matches: 5. There are 14 residues in the CDR3. Per the germline V gene, CDR1 is SEHNR and CDR2 is FQNEAQ (reference sequence). CDR3 nucleotide sequence: TGTGCCACCGGGACTAGCGGAAACACAGATACGCAGTATTTT. Translation: CATGTSGNTDTQYF.

This chain connects TRBV4-2 to TRBJ2-3, with D unresolved. Trimming pared 1 base from V and 0 bases from J, leaving 5 bases between. The CDR3 is made up of 14 amino acids. Per germline, CDR1 LGHNA and CDR2 YNFKEQ. As DNA, the CDR3 is TGTGCCAGCAGCCAAGTTACTAGCACAGATACGCAGTATTTT. Amino acid sequence: CASSQVTSTDTQYF.

The chain joins TRBV19 to TRBJ1-5; D gene unclear. CDR1 is LNHDA, CDR2 SQIVND, per germline (reference sequence). V was pared by 7 bases and J by 1 base, with 14 bases between. The CDR3 runs 15 residues. The CDR3 loop is CASNPEAQSNQPQHF. The CDR3 DNA sequence: TGTGCCAGTAACCCTGAAGCACAGAGCAATCAGCCCCAGCATTTT.

The V call is TRBV6-5, the J call TRBJ2-7; the D gene is possibly TRBD2 (6 bases). The CDR3 extends over 12 amino acids. V was clipped by 5 bases and J by 7 bases, with 12 bases between them. In germline, CDR1 is MNHEY, CDR2 SVGAGI. The CDR3 sequence: CASSPPGREQYF. The CDR3 coding sequence is TGTGCCAGCAGTCCTCCGGGGAGGGAGCAGTACTTC.

This clone was observed a few times. The chain couples TRBV11-3 to TRBJ1-2; TRBD1 is a possible D gene (6 bases). V was cut by 3 bases and J by 2 bases, with 7 bases left in between. The CDR3 totals 13 residues. CDR1 SGHNT and CDR2 YENEEA come from the germline V gene. DNA for the CDR3: TGTGCCAGCAGCTTGGGGGCAAACTATGGCTACACCTTC. Protein sequence: CASSLGANYGYTF.

The chain uses TRBV27 and TRBJ1-2; 7 bases fit TRBD1. In germline, CDR1 is MNHEY, CDR2 SMNVEV (reference sequence). Germline trimming cut 5 bases from V and 2 bases from J; bases unmatched to any gene: 2. The CDR3 loop spans 13 amino acids. CDR3: CASSRGLNYGYTF. CDR3 DNA: TGTGCCAGCAGTAGGGGGCTGAACTATGGCTACACCTTC.

The chain couples TRBV5-8 to TRBJ1-6, with a tentative D call TRBD1 (6 bases). This CDR3 comprises 12 residues. Germline loops: CDR1 SGHTS, CDR2 YDEGEE. The V and J ends lost 2 bases and 14 bases respectively, with 11 bases between them. The CDR3 nucleotides read TGTGCCAGCAGCTTCCCAGGGGCCGCCCTCCACTTT. Encoded protein: CASSFPGAALHF.

This clone was seen once. This rearrangement joins TRBV4-3 to TRBJ1-2; a weak D match, TRBD1 (5 bases). This CDR3 is built from 14 residues. The V end was cut by 4 bases, the J end by 8 bases, with 17 bases between. The V gene's germline CDR1 is LGHNA and CDR2 YSLEER. The CDR3 is CASSPSLGGGGYTF. CDR3 coding DNA: TGCGCCAGCAGCCCCTCCCTCGGGGGTGGCGGCTACACCTTC.

The chain has TRBV29-1 and TRBJ1-1; no firm D call. Per germline, CDR1 SQVTM and CDR2 ANQGSEA. The CDR3 is 14 residues long. V lost 5 bases, J lost 3 bases, and 16 bases lay in between. For the CDR3, the DNA is TGCAGCGTTACCCCCCGGATTCGGGACACTGAAGCTTTCTTT. Encoded protein: CSVTPRIRDTEAFF.

V usage is TRBV4-3 and J usage is TRBJ1-2, with 11 bases identical to TRBD1. Per the germline V gene, CDR1 is LGHNA and CDR2 is YSLEER. The CDR3 consists of 15 residues. The trim removed 3 bases at V and 4 bases at J, leaving 4 bases unmatched. CDR3 residues: CASSHRTGGGYGYTF. CDR3 DNA sequence: TGCGCCAGCAGCCACCGGACAGGGGGCGGCTATGGCTACACCTTC.

The chain joins TRBV27 to TRBJ2-1; D is undetermined. This CDR3 comprises 11 residues. Germline CDR1 MNHEY, CDR2 SMNVEV (reference sequence). The V gene lost 9 bases and the J gene lost 7 bases, with 10 bases spanning the gap. CDR3 in DNA: TGTGCCAGTCTGTGGGGTAATGAGCAGTTCTTC. Its protein product is CASLWGNEQFF.

The rearrangement uses TRBV7-6 and TRBJ2-7, with TRBD2 matching over 8 bases. Looked up from germline, CDR1 is SGHVS and CDR2 is FNYEAQ. Losses at the gene ends were 3 bases for V and 0 bases for J; bases not matched to a gene: 16. There are 19 residues in the CDR3. The CDR3 DNA reads TGTGCCAGCAGCTTTCCCCCTGTTGCGGCGGGGGGTGGCTCCTACGAGCAGTACTTC. It is translated as CASSFPPVAAGGGSYEQYF.

V is TRBV6-5 and J is TRBJ1-4; weak D call: TRBD1 (5 bases). Germline V gene lookup returns CDR1 MNHEY and CDR2 SVGAGI. V lost 11 bases and J lost 5, with 15 bases in between. CDR3 size: 13 residues. DNA for the CDR3: TGTGCCGTTGGCGGGGGAGGCAATGAAAAACTGTTTTTT. The encoded protein is CAVGGGGNEKLFF.

The V gene is TRBV6-6, the J gene TRBJ1-5; 8 bases map to TRBD1. The CDR3 runs 15 residues. Germline V gives CDR1 MNHNY, CDR2 SVGAGI (reference sequence). J was trimmed by 6 bases and V by 7 bases; bases with no gene match: 11. The CDR3, as DNA: TGTGCCAGCACCCAGGGACAGGTTGAAAGTCAGCCCCAGCATTTT. This translates into CASTQGQVESQPQHF.

The gene calls are TRBV6-5 and TRBJ2-7; TRBD2 is a possible D gene (6 bases). Between the trimmed V and J ends, which lost 4 bases and 3 bases, there was a span of 16 bases. This CDR3 spans 15 amino acids. Germline V gene sequence: CDR1 MNHEY, CDR2 SVGAGI. In DNA form, the CDR3 reads TGTGCCAGCAGTTCCCGTCCGGGACTTGACTACGAGCAGTACTTC. It translates to CASSSRPGLDYEQYF.

The chain employs TRBV28 and TRBJ1-2; the D gene is possibly TRBD1 (6 bases). Germline CDR1 is MDHEN and CDR2 is SYDVKM. CDR3 length equals 14 residues. V dropped 9 bases and J dropped 2 bases, with 16 bases sitting between them. The CDR3 loop is CASYSGTPNYGYTF. The CDR3 DNA follows: TGTGCCAGTTATTCCGGGACACCGAACTATGGCTACACCTTC.

The gene calls are TRBV25-1 and TRBJ1-6; no definite D call. Germline V gene data show CDR1 as MGHDK and CDR2 as SYGVNS. CDR3 length: 14 residues. V was trimmed by 3 bases and J by 1 base, leaving 4 bases between them. The CDR3 here is CASSDRSYNSPLHF. CDR3 DNA: TGTGCCAGCAGTGATCGATCCTATAATTCACCCCTCCACTTT.

This clone was detected once. This chain links TRBV10-3 with TRBJ2-5; 11 nucleotides match TRBD2. Germline V gene lookup returns CDR1 ENHRY and CDR2 SYGVKD. The CDR3 covers 14 residues. The J segment lost 3 bases and the V segment lost 5 bases, leaving 2 bases of the junction unmatched. The CDR3 region has the DNA TGTGCCATCAGTAAGACTAGCGGGGAAGAGACCCAGTACTTC. This gives the protein CAISKTSGEETQYF.

This chain links TRBV27 with TRBJ2-5; 7 bases align to TRBD1. Germline V gives CDR1 MNHEY, CDR2 SMNVEV (reference sequence). J gave up 3 bases and V 5 bases, and 3 bases lay outside the gene matches. The CDR3 has 13 residues. The CDR3 DNA reads as TGTGCCAGCAGTCGACAGGGAGAAGAGACCCAGTACTTC. Amino acid sequence: CASSRQGEETQYF.

This clone was counted a single time. The rearrangement links TRBV6-1 to TRBJ2-7; TRBD1 is a possible D gene (6 bases). The CDR3 has 14 amino acids. Germline V gene lookup returns CDR1 MNHNS and CDR2 SASEGT. The V end lost 7 bases, the J end lost 4 bases, and 17 bases lay between the germline ends. The chain's CDR3 is CASIGDGGRYEQYF. Written as DNA, the CDR3 is TGTGCCAGCATTGGAGATGGGGGCAGGTACGAGCAGTACTTC.

This chain links TRBV10-3 with TRBJ2-2; 13 bases match TRBD2. J was trimmed by 5 bases and V by 0 bases; bases with no gene match: 9. The CDR3 has 19 residues. In germline, CDR1 is ENHRY, CDR2 SYGVKD. CDR3 in DNA: TGTGCCATCAGTGAGTCGAGGAGACTAGCGGGAGGATTAACCGGGGAGCTGTTTTTT. This encodes CAISESRRLAGGLTGELFF.

This chain connects TRBV30 to TRBJ1-2; D perhaps matches TRBD1 (6 bases). The CDR3 runs 14 residues. Germline lookup yields CDR1 GTSNPN and CDR2 SVGIG (reference sequence). Deletions cut 2 bases from V and 4 bases from J, with 14 bases between. CDR3 in amino acids: CAWSPGVQGYGYTF. DNA of the CDR3: TGTGCCTGGAGTCCAGGGGTTCAGGGCTATGGCTACACCTTC.